This T cell receptor beta chain was observed in a study of blood T cell repertoires in COVID-19. Study at large: From T cells, B-cell-depleted T cells, or PBMCs came the material, which was cDNA or gDNA.

Recruits, aged 18 to 89 years, lived in about two dozen US areas. Cohorts were determined from participant-reported clinical history. The ends lost 6 bases at V and 6 bases at J; junction bases unmatched: 2. This CDR3 region has 12 residues. The repertoire was sequenced with immunoSEQ multiplex PCR; TCRdb's copy has only in-frame clones and lacks some. The sample records 200,000 to 250,000 clones, about 90% being singletons. The sample comprised PBMCs or T cells enriched from blood (not recorded which). This clonotype originated in a woman aged 50 to 60 with acute COVID-19. This chain links TRBV12-3 or TRBV12-4 with TRBJ1-5; the match to TRBD1 covers 7 bases. In DNA form, the CDR3 reads TGTGCCAGCAGCAGGGGGAGTCAGCCCCAGCATTTT. It codes for CASSRGSQPQHF.